This T cell receptor beta chain appears in the sequencing data of a study of spatial heterogeneity in lung cancer. Study information: More beta-chain than alpha-chain sequences were consistently detected. Study-wide results and caveats: There were more appearances of ubiquitous expanded tumor TCRs in blood at resection than at follow-up.

Germline V gives CDR1 DFQATT, CDR2 SNEGSKA (reference sequence). The CDR3 is 14 amino acids. Trimming cost V 5 bases and J 4 bases, with 17 bases left between them. Note on this clonotype: Its antigen is currently unknown.

Each CDR3 protein is one row after TCRdb ran MiXCR on the 5' RACE reads. The data show about 120,000 distinct CDR3 sequences, 12% seen once. As for time point: blood at routine non-recurrence follow-up after resection. No cell sorting; template was whole RNA from tumor, lung tissue or PBMC. This receptor was taken from a male donor with early-stage non-small cell lung cancer. This chain connects TRBV20-1 to TRBJ1-2, with D possibly TRBD1 on 5 matching bases. The material sequenced was PBMCs, taken at follow-up. In DNA form, the CDR3 reads TGCAGTGCTCCGGAGGGCAGGGTTACCTATGGCTACACCTTC. This translates into CSAPEGRVTYGYTF.